Sequencing of this TCR beta chain was carried out in a study of blood T cell repertoires in COVID-19. Study-wide context: In each case, the material was cDNA or gDNA derived from T cells, B-cell-depleted T cells, or PBMCs.

The table came from immunoSEQ multiplex PCR; TCRdb's copy has only in-frame clones and leaves some out. Here the sample spans around 200,000 clones, around 84% being singletons. The count of this clone is one. Germline V CDR1 and CDR2: SGHNT, YYREEE (reference sequence). This CDR3 is 13 amino acids long. Between the trimmed V and J ends, which lost 3 bases and 7 bases, there was a span of 13 bases. Participant reports of clinical history set cohort assignment. This sequence was found in a woman aged 40 to 55 with acute COVID-19. J is TRBJ1-1 and V is TRBV5-4; perhaps TRBD1 as D (5 bases). Sequenced material: PBMCs or T cells enriched from blood (not recorded which). CDR3 in amino acids: CASSWMGGIEAFF. The DNA of the CDR3 is TGTGCCAGCAGCTGGATGGGGGGGATTGAAGCTTTCTTT.